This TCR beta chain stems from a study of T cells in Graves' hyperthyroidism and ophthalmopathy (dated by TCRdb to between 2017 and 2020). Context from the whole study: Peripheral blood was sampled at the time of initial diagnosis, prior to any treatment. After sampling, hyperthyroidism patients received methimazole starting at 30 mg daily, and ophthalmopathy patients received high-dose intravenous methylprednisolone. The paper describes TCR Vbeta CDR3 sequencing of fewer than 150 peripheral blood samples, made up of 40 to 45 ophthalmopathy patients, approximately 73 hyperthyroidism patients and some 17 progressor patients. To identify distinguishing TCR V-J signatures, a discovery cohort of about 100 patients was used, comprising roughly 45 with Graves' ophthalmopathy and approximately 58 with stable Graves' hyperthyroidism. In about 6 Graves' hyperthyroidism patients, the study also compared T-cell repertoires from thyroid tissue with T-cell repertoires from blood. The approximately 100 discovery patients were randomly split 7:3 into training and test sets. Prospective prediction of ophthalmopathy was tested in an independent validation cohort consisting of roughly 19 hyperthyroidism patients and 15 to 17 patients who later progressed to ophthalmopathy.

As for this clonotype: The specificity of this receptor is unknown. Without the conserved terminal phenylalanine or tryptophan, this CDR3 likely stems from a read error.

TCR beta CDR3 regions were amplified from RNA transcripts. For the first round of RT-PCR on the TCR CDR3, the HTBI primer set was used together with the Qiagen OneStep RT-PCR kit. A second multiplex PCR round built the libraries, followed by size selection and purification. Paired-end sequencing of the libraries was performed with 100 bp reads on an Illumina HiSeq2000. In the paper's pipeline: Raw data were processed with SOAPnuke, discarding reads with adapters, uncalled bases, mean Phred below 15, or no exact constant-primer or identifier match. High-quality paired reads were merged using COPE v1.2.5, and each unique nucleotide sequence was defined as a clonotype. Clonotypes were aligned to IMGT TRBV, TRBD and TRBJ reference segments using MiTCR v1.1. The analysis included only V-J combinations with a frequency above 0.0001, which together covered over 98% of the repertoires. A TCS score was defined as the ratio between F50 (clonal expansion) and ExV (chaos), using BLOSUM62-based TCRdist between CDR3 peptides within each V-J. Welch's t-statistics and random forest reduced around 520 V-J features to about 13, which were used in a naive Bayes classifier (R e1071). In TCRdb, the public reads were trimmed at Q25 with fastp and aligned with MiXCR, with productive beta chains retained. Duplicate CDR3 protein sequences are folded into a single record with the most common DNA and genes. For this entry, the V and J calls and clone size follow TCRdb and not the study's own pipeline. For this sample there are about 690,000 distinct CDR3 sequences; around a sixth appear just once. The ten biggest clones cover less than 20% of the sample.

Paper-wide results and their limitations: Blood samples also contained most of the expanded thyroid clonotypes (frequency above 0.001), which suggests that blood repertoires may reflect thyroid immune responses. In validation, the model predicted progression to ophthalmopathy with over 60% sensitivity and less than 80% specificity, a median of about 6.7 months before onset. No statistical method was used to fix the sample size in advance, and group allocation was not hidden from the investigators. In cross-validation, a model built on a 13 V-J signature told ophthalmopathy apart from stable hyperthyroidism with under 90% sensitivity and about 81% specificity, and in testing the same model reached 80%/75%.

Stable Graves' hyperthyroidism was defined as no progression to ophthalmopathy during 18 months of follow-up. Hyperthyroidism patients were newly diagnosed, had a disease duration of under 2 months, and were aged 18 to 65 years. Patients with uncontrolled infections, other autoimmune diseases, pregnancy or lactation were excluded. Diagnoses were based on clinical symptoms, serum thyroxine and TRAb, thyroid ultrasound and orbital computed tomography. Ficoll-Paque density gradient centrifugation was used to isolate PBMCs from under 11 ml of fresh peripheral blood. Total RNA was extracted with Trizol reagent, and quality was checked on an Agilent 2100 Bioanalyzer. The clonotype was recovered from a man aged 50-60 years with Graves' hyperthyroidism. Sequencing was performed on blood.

The CDR3 protein sequence reads: CASASFYEQYS. The bases read TGTGCCAGTGCCAGTTTCTACGAGCAGTACTCC. The rearrangement combines TRBV28 with TRBJ2-7; no D gene call is confident. Termini included, the CDR3 measures 11 amino acids. CDR3 DNA only is kept here, 33 bases in frame from base 1. The trim is 9 bases for V and 3 bases for J, with a gap of 9 bases between the germline ends. From a lookup of the germline V gene, CDR1 and CDR2 are MDHEN and SYDVKM.